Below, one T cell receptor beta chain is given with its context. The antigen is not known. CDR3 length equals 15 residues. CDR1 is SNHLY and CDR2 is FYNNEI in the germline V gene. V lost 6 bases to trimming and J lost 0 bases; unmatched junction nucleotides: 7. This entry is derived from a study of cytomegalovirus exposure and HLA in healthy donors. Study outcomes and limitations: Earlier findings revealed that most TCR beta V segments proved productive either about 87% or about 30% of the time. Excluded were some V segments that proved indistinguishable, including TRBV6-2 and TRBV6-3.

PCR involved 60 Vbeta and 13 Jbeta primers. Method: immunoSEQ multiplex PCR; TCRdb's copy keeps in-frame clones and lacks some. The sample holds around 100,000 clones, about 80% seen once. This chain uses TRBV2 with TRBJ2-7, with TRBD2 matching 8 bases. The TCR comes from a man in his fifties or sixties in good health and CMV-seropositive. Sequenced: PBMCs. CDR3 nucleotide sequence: TGTGCCAGCAGGGCTAGCGGGCTTATCTCCTACGAGCAGTACTTC. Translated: CASRASGLISYEQYF. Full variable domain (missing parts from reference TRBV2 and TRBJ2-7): EPEVTQTPSHQVTQMGQEVILRCVPISNHLYFYWYRQILGQKVEFLVSFYNNEISEKSEIFDDQFSVERPDGSNFTLKIRSTKLEDSAMYFCASRASGLISYEQYFGPGTRLTVT.